A single sample gave rise to the 29 T cell receptor beta chains below, sequenced in a study of T cells after yellow fever vaccination. TCRdb redid the calling of the 5' RACE reads with MiXCR, one entry per CDR3 protein. The repertoire has some 560,000 distinct CDR3 sequences, about a sixth of them found once; the top ten carry approximately 15%. The source material was PBMCs, sampled 5 days after the first yellow fever vaccination. These receptors came from a man aged 18 to 29 who received the YFV17D yellow fever vaccine.

The rearrangement links TRBV7-9 to TRBJ1-1, with D maybe TRBD1 (5 bases). CDR1 and CDR2 (germline): SEHNR, FQNEAQ (reference sequence). The CDR3 runs to 14 residues. The germline V and J ends were trimmed by 4 bases and 7 bases, with 16 bases remaining between them. Here the CDR3 DNA reads TGTGCCAGCAGCTCCCGACAGAGACCGGTTGAAGCTTTCTTT. It specifies CASSSRQRPVEAFF.

This clonotype was observed a few times. The V and J genes are TRBV12-3 or TRBV12-4 and TRBJ2-7; 7 bases are a match to TRBD1. The CDR3 consists of 12 residues. The V segment lost 5 bases and the J segment 6 bases; nucleotides outside the gene matches: 4. CDR3 nucleotide sequence: TGTGCCAGCAGTCACCACAGGGGCGAGCAGTACTTC. The encoded protein is CASSHHRGEQYF.

Only a few counts were recorded for this clonotype. This rearrangement joins TRBV6-1 to TRBJ2-1; 11 nucleotides align to TRBD2. CDR1 is MNHNS, CDR2 SASEGT, per germline. V lost 6 bases, J lost 9 bases, and 10 bases stayed unmatched. This CDR3 contains 15 residues. The DNA for the CDR3 is TGTGCCAGCAGCACCCCCGGGACTAGCGGAGTTGAGCAGTTCTTC. As protein: CASSTPGTSGVEQFF.

This clonotype occurred a few times. CDR3 sequence reads: CASSSLGFRETQYF. In DNA form, the CDR3 reads TGCGCCAGCAGCTCGCTAGGATTTAGAGAGACCCAGTACTTC. V and J are TRBV5-1 and TRBJ2-5; no clear D. The CDR3 totals 14 residues. Germline V gives CDR1 SGHRS, CDR2 YFSETQ. Trimming took 3 bases from V and 4 from J, leaving 13 bases between them.

This clonotype was observed a single time. The chain links TRBV6-5 to TRBJ1-4; possible D gene TRBD1, 6 bases. The CDR3 covers 18 residues. V gave up 0 bases and J gave up 8 bases, with 22 bases separating them. Germline V gene data show CDR1 as MNHEY and CDR2 as SVGAGI. The CDR3 DNA reads as TGTGCCAGCAGTTACTCGAGGGGGATCTGGCAGGGCGACGAAAAACTGTTTTTT. As protein: CASSYSRGIWQGDEKLFF.

This chain joins TRBV20-1 and TRBJ2-3, with a weak D call TRBD2 (6 bases). Germline CDR1 reads DFQATT; CDR2 reads SNEGSKA (reference sequence). CDR3 size: 14 residues. The ends were cut back, 3 bases at V and 4 bases at J, with 14 bases in the middle. CDR3: CSASPGLPPDTQYF. In DNA form, the CDR3 reads TGCAGTGCTAGCCCGGGACTCCCTCCAGATACGCAGTATTTT.

This clonotype turned up a few times. This rearrangement joins TRBV6-1 to TRBJ2-7; 9 bases are shared with TRBD1. Per germline, CDR1 MNHNS and CDR2 SASEGT. The CDR3 is made up of 15 amino acids. With 7 bases clipped from V and 4 bases from J, the junction kept 11 bases outside the gene matches. The CDR3 loop reads CASTDHPGQGYEQYF. The CDR3 DNA follows: TGTGCCAGCACTGACCACCCGGGACAGGGTTACGAGCAGTACTTC.

This clonotype has more than one count but fewer than ten. V is TRBV29-1 and J is TRBJ2-5; 8 nucleotides match TRBD1. With 6 bases clipped from V and 4 bases from J, the junction kept 7 bases outside the gene matches. Germline-derived CDR1 and CDR2 are SQVTM and ANQGSEA. This CDR3 spans 13 amino acids. The CDR3 DNA reads as TGCAGCGTGGGTGGACAGGGTGGAGAGACCCAGTACTTC. Translation: CSVGGQGGETQYF.

This clonotype has just a few counts. V is TRBV6-1 and J is TRBJ2-1; D gene uncertain. The germline V gene encodes CDR1 MNHNS and CDR2 SASEGT. The CDR3 spans 13 residues. Trimming removed 5 bases from V and 3 bases from J, with 8 bases in between. CDR3 nucleotide sequence: TGTGCCAGCAGTCCCCAATACTACAATGAGCAGTTCTTC. As protein: CASSPQYYNEQFF.

This chain joins TRBV6-2 or TRBV6-3 and TRBJ2-2, with a possible D match to TRBD2 (6 bases). Trimming left V 0 bases short and J 0 bases short, with 14 bases between. The CDR3 totals 18 residues. The V gene's germline CDR1 is MNHEY and CDR2 SVGEGT. As DNA, the CDR3 is TGTGCCAGCAGTTACTCGAGTCGTGGGGGGTCGAACACCGGGGAGCTGTTTTTT. It is translated as CASSYSSRGGSNTGELFF.

This clonotype was recorded a few times. This rearrangement joins TRBV4-2 to TRBJ1-6; D gene uncertain. This CDR3 has 19 amino acids. V gave up 4 bases and J gave up 0 bases, with 19 bases separating them. CDR1 and CDR2 from the germline V gene are LGHNA and YNFKEQ. CDR3 in amino acids: CASSPRPPVRSSYNSPLHF. The CDR3, as DNA: TGTGCCAGCAGCCCCCGGCCTCCAGTGAGGAGCTCCTATAATTCACCCCTCCACTTT.

The chain employs TRBV7-2 and TRBJ2-5, with 12 bases lining up with TRBD2. CDR1 is SGHTA and CDR2 is FQGNSA in the germline V gene. The CDR3 extends over 16 amino acids. With V trimmed by 0 bases and J by 1 base, 0 bases remained unmatched. Here the CDR3 reads CASSLATSGGQETQYF. DNA of the CDR3: TGTGCCAGCAGCTTAGCGACTAGCGGGGGCCAAGAGACCCAGTACTTC.

This chain joins TRBV25-1 and TRBJ2-2, with D maybe TRBD1 (6 bases). The V end was cut by 11 bases, the J end by 7 bases, with 11 bases between. The CDR3 loop spans 11 amino acids. Germline V gene lookup returns CDR1 MGHDK and CDR2 SYGVNS. CDR3 DNA sequence: TGTGCCCCCGAAGGGGGCGGGGAGCTGTTTTTT. Protein product: CAPEGGGELFF.

The V call is TRBV20-1, the J call TRBJ2-7, with TRBD1 matching over 7 bases. With 4 bases clipped from V and 4 bases from J, the junction kept 4 bases outside the gene matches. Germline-derived CDR1 and CDR2 are DFQATT and SNEGSKA (reference sequence). The CDR3 has 12 amino acids. CDR3 coding DNA: TGCAGTGCTATCATCAGGGGGTACGAGCAGTACGTC. Translated, it gives CSAIIRGYEQYV.

The V call is TRBV6-1, the J call TRBJ2-5; D possibly corresponds to TRBD2 (6 bases). The CDR3 runs 14 residues. CDR1 and CDR2 (germline): MNHNS, SASEGT. The V end lost 7 bases, the J end lost 5 bases, and 17 bases lay between the germline ends. In nucleotides, the CDR3 is TGTGCCAGCAAGTACCGGGGGTCGGGGGAGACCCAGTACTTC. Its protein is CASKYRGSGETQYF.

This clonotype was seen ten or more times. The chain uses TRBV12-3 or TRBV12-4 and TRBJ1-1; 7 positions agree with TRBD1. J lost 8 bases, V lost 3 bases, and 6 bases had no gene match. The CDR3 spans 13 residues. The DNA of the CDR3 is TGTGCCAGCAGTTTCAGGGGGACAGCGGAAGCTTTCTTT. Protein: CASSFRGTAEAFF.

The rearrangement uses TRBV5-1 and TRBJ2-5; D is perhaps TRBD1 (6 bases). V gave up 0 bases and J gave up 5 bases, with 14 bases separating them. The CDR3 runs to 15 residues. Germline V lookup: CDR1 SGHRS, CDR2 YFSETQ. The CDR3 DNA sequence: TGCGCCAGCAGCTTGGGTGTGGGGGCCTCGGAGACCCAGTACTTC. Translating gives CASSLGVGASETQYF. Together with reference TRBV5-1 and TRBJ2-5, the CDR3 gives the full variable domain: KAGVTQTPRYLIKTRGQQVTLSCSPISGHRSVSWYQQTPGQGLQFLFEYFSETQRNKGNFPGRFSGRQFSNSRSEMNVSTLELGDSALYLCASSLGVGASETQYFGPGTRLLVL.

This clonotype turned up a few times. The rearrangement links TRBV6-5 to TRBJ1-6; D remains unclear. CDR1 is MNHEY, CDR2 SVGAGI, per germline. V lost 6 bases and J 5 bases, leaving 11 bases between the germline ends. The CDR3 spans 14 residues. For the CDR3, the DNA is TGTGCCAGCAGGAGGACCCGGAATAATTCACCCCTCCACTTT. Amino acids: CASRRTRNNSPLHF.

V usage is TRBV28 and J usage is TRBJ2-6; 8 bases are shared with TRBD1. CDR3 length: 18 amino acids. Germline V gives CDR1 MDHEN, CDR2 SYDVKM. J lost 0 bases, V lost 5 bases, and 9 bases had no gene match. In DNA, the CDR3 is TGTGCCAGCAGTCCCCTGGGACAGGCTTACTCTGGGGCCAACGTCCTGACTTTC. It specifies CASSPLGQAYSGANVLTF. Complete variable domain (other parts from reference TRBV28 and TRBJ2-6): DVKVTQSSRYLVKRTGEKVFLECVQDMDHENMFWYRQDPGLGLRLIYFSYDVKMKEKGDIPEGYSVSREKKERFSLILESASTNQTSMYLCASSPLGQAYSGANVLTFGAGSRLTVL.

Only a few counts were recorded for this clonotype. V is TRBV15 and J is TRBJ2-1; unclear D gene. The germline CDR1 and CDR2 sequences are LNHNV and YYDKDF (reference sequence). There are 15 residues in the CDR3. The V and J ends lost 0 bases and 7 bases respectively, with 13 bases between them. CDR3 sequence reads: CATSRDLGMGNEQFF. Written as DNA, the CDR3 is TGTGCCACCAGCAGAGATCTGGGGATGGGGAATGAGCAGTTCTTC.

The J gene is TRBJ2-1, the V gene TRBV2; possible D gene TRBD1, 6 bases. Germline V gene lookup returns CDR1 SNHLY and CDR2 FYNNEI. The V and J ends lost 6 bases and 14 bases respectively, with 20 bases between them. The CDR3 is made up of 13 amino acids. The CDR3 here is CASRGADWTAKFF. In DNA form, the CDR3 reads TGTGCCAGCAGGGGCGCGGACTGGACAGCAAAGTTCTTC. The full variable domain, with the rest looked up from reference TRBV2 and TRBJ2-1, is EPEVTQTPSHQVTQMGQEVILRCVPISNHLYFYWYRQILGQKVEFLVSFYNNEISEKSEIFDDQFSVERPDGSNFTLKIRSTKLEDSAMYFCASRGADWTAKFFGPGTRLTVL.

This clonotype was observed many times. The chain links TRBV19 to TRBJ2-7; maybe TRBD2 (5 bases). The germline V and J ends were trimmed by 5 bases and 1 base, with 9 bases remaining between them. Germline loops: CDR1 LNHDA, CDR2 SQIVND (reference sequence). The CDR3 has 13 amino acids. Here the CDR3 reads CASSPGLSYEQYF. The CDR3 nucleotides are TGTGCCAGTAGTCCAGGACTGTCCTACGAGCAGTACTTC.

This clonotype appeared a few times. The chain links TRBV12-3 or TRBV12-4 to TRBJ2-1; D is uncertain. The V gene lost 2 bases and the J gene lost 8 bases, with 10 bases spanning the gap. This CDR3 comprises 13 residues. Here the CDR3 reads CASSLLVNHEQFF. DNA of the CDR3: TGTGCCAGCAGTTTACTAGTGAACCATGAGCAGTTCTTC.

There are a few counts of this clonotype. In DNA form, the CDR3 reads TGTGCCAGCGGACCGACGGGGCCCTACGAGCAGTACGTC. Translated, it gives CASGPTGPYEQYV. The genes are TRBV7-9 and TRBJ2-7; D possibly uses TRBD1 or TRBD2 (5 bases each). This CDR3 comprises 13 residues. V lost 8 bases to trimming and J lost 2 bases, with 13 bases between them. The V gene's germline CDR1 is SEHNR and CDR2 FQNEAQ (reference sequence).

This chain uses TRBV4-1 with TRBJ2-1, with TRBD2 matching over 9 bases. Germline CDR1 MGHRA, CDR2 YSYEKL. With V trimmed by 2 bases and J by 14 bases, 4 bases remained unmatched. The CDR3 totals 12 residues. The CDR3 protein is CASSQPAGGEFF. DNA for the CDR3: TGCGCCAGCAGCCAACCAGCGGGGGGTGAGTTCTTC.

In its sample, this clonotype was seen many times. The chain joins TRBV7-2 to TRBJ2-7; D ambiguous. This CDR3 is 14 amino acids long. V was clipped by 4 bases and J by 3 bases, with 13 bases between them. Germline CDR1 SGHTA, CDR2 FQGNSA. The CDR3 DNA is TGTGCCAGCAGCTCCTCTGTGGGTTTCTACGAGCAGTACTTC. Its translation is CASSSSVGFYEQYF. Full variable domain (outside the CDR3, taken from reference TRBV7-2 and TRBJ2-7): GAGVSQSPSNKVTEKGKDVELRCDPISGHTALYWYRQSLGQGLEFLIYFQGNSAPDKSGLPSDRFSAERTGGSVSTLTIQRTQQEDSAVYLCASSSSVGFYEQYFGPGTRLTVT.

The V call is TRBV20-1, the J call TRBJ2-7; D might be TRBD1 (5 bases). The V gene lost 6 bases and the J gene lost 1 base, with 19 bases spanning the gap. CDR1 is DFQATT and CDR2 is SNEGSKA in the germline V gene (reference sequence). This CDR3 has 15 amino acids. In DNA form, the CDR3 reads TGCAGTGCAGGCCCAGGGTACTCCTCTTCCTACGAGCAGTACTTC. It translates to CSAGPGYSSSYEQYF.

The rearrangement joins TRBV7-6 to TRBJ2-3; TRBD2 aligns across 8 bases. The germline V gene encodes CDR1 SGHVS and CDR2 FNYEAQ. This CDR3 has 14 amino acids. The trim removed 4 bases at V and 5 bases at J, leaving 5 bases unmatched. CDR3 DNA sequence: TGTGCCAGCAGCTCGGGGGGGGGTGAAGATACGCAGTATTTT. As protein: CASSSGGGEDTQYF.

V usage is TRBV24-1 and J usage is TRBJ2-1, with D hard to call. The V end lost 4 bases, the J end lost 8 bases, and 5 bases lay between the germline ends. The germline gives CDR1 KGHDR, CDR2 SFDVKD. The CDR3 contains 11 residues. The CDR3 here is CATSENDEQFF. The CDR3 nucleotides are TGTGCCACCAGTGAAAACGATGAGCAGTTCTTC.